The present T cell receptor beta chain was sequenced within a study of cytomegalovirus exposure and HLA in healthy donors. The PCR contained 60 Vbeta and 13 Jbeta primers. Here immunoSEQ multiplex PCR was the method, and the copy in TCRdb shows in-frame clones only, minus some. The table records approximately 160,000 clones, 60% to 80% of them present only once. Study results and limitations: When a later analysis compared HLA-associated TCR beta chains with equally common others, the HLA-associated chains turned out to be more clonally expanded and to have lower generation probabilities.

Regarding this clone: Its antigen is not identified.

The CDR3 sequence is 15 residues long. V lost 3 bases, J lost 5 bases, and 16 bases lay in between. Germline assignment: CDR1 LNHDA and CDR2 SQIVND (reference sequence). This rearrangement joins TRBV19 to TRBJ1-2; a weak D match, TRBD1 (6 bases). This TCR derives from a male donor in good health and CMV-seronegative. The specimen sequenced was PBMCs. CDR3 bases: TGTGCCAGTAGTATCGCCGGTCAGGGGATTTATGGCTACACCTTC. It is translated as CASSIAGQGIYGYTF.